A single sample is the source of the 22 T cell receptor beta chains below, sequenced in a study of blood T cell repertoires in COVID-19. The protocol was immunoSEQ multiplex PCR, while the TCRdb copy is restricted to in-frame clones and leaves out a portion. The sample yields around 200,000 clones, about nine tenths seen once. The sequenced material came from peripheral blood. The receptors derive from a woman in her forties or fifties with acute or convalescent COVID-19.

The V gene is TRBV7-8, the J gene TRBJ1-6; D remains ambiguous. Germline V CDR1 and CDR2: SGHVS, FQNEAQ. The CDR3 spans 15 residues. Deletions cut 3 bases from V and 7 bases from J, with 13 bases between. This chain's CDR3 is CASSLGSHRNSPLHF. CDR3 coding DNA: TGTGCCAGCAGCTTGGGCTCCCATAGGAATTCACCCCTCCACTTT. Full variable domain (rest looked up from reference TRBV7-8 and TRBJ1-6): GAGVSQSPRYKVAKRGQDVALRCDPISGHVSLFWYQQALGQGPEFLTYFQNEAQLDKSGLPSDRFFAERPEGSVSTLKIQRTQQEDSAVYLCASSLGSHRNSPLHFGNGTRLTVT.

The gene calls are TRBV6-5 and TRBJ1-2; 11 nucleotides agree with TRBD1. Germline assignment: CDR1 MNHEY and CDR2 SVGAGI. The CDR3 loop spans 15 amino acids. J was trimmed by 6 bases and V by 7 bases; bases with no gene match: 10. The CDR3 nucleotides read TGTGCCAGCAAGGACTCCGGGACAGGGGGACATGGCTACACCTTC. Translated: CASKDSGTGGHGYTF.

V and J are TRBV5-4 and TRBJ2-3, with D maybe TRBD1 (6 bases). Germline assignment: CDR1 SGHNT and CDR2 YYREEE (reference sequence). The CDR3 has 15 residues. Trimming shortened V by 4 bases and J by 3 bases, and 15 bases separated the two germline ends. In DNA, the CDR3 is TGTGCCAGCAGCCTCGGACAGTTCGGGACAGATACGCAGTATTTT. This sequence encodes CASSLGQFGTDTQYF.

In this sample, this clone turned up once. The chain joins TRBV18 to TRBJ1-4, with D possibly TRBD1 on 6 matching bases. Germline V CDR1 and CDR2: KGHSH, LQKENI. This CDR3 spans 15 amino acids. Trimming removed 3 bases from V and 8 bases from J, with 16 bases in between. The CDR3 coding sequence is TGTGCCAGCTCACCTTCTACGGACAGCGCCGAAAAACTGTTTTTT. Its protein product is CASSPSTDSAEKLFF. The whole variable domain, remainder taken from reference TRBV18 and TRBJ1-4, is NAGVMQNPRHLVRRRGQEARLRCSPMKGHSHVYWYRQLPEEGLKFMVYLQKENIIDESGMPKERFSAEFPKEGPSILRIQQVVRGDSAAYFCASSPSTDSAEKLFFGSGTQLSVL.

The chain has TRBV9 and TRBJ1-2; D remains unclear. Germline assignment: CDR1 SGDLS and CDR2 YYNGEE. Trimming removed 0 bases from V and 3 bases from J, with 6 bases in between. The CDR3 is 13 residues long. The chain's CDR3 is CASSVGQDYGYTF. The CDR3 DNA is TGTGCCAGCAGCGTAGGGCAGGACTATGGCTACACCTTC.

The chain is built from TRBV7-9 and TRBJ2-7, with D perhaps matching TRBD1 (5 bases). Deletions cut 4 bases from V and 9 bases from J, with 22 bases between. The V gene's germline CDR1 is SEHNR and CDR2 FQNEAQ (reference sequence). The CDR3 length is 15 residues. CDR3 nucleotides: TGTGCCAGCAGCTCCAACCCCCCGAGACAGTCCTGGCAGTACTTC. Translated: CASSSNPPRQSWQYF. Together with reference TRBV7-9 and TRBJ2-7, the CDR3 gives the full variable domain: DTGVSQNPRHKITKRGQNVTFRCDPISEHNRLYWYRQTLGQGPEFLTYFQNEAQLEKSRLLSDRFSAERPKGSFSTLEIQRTEQGDSAMYLCASSSNPPRQSWQYFGPGTRLTVT.

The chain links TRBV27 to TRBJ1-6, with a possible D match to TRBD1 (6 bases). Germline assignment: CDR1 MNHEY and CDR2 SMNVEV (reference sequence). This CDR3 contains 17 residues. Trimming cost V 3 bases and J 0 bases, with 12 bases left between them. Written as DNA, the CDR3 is TGTGCCAGCAGTTTGACAGGCTCGAGCTCCTATAATTCACCCCTCCACTTT. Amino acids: CASSLTGSSSYNSPLHF.

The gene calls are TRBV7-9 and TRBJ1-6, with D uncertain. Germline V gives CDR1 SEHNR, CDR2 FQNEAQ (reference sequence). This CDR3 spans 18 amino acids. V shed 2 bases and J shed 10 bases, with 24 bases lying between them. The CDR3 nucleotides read TGTGCCAGCAGCTTAACACCCCCCTCGGGGAGGCGGCACTCACCCCTCCACTTT. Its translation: CASSLTPPSGRRHSPLHF.

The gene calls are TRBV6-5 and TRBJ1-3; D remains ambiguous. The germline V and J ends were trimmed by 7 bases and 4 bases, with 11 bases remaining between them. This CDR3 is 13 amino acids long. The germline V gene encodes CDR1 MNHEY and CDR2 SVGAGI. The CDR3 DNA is TGTGCCAGCATCCCGCCGGGGGGAAACACCATATATTTT. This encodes CASIPPGGNTIYF.

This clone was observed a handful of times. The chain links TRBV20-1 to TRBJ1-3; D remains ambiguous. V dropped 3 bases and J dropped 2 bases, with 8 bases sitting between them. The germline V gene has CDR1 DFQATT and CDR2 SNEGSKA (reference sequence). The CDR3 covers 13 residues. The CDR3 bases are TGCAGTGCTAGTCTTGACACTGGAAACACCATATATTTT. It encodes CSASLDTGNTIYF.

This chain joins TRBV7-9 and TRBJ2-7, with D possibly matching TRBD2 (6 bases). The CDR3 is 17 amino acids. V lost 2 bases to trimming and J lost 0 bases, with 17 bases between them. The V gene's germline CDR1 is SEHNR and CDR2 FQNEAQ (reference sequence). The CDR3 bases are TGTGCCAGCAGCTTATTGGTCGGTAGCGGAAACTCCTACGAGCAGTACTTC. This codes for CASSLLVGSGNSYEQYF.

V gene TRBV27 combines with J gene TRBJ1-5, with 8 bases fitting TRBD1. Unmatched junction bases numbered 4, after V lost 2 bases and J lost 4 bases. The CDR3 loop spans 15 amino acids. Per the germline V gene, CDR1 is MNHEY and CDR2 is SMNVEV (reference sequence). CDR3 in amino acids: CASSLGQGGNQPQHF. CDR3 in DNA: TGTGCCAGCAGTTTAGGACAGGGAGGGAATCAGCCCCAGCATTTT.

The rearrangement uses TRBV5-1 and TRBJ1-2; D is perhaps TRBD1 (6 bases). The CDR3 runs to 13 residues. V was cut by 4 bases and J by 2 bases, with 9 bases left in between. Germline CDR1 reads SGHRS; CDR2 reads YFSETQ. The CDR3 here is CASSVGQNYGYTF. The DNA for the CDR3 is TGCGCCAGCAGCGTAGGACAGAACTATGGCTACACCTTC.

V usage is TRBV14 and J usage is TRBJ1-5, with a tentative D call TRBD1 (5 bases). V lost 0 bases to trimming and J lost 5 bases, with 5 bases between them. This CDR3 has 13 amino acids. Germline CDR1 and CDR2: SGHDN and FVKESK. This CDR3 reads CASSQETDQPQHF. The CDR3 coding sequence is TGTGCCAGCAGCCAAGAGACAGATCAGCCCCAGCATTTT.

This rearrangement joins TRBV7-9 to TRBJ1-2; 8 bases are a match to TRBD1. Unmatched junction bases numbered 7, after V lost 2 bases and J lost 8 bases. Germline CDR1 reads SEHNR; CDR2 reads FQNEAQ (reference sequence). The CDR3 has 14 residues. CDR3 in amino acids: CASSLSGGAEGYTF. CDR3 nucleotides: TGTGCCAGCAGCTTATCAGGGGGCGCGGAGGGCTACACCTTC.

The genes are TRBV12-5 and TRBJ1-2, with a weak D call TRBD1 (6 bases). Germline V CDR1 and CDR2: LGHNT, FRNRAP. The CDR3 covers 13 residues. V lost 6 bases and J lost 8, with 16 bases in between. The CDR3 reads CASGRDIPYGYTF. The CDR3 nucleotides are TGTGCTAGTGGAAGGGACATCCCATACGGCTACACCTTC.

The CDR3 loop reads CASSLAGGGYTF. For the CDR3, the DNA is TGTGCCAGCAGTTTAGCGGGAGGTGGCTACACCTTC. The chain carries TRBV12-3 or TRBV12-4 and TRBJ1-2, with D hard to call. The V and J ends lost 0 bases and 7 bases respectively, with 6 bases between them. The CDR3 has 12 amino acids.

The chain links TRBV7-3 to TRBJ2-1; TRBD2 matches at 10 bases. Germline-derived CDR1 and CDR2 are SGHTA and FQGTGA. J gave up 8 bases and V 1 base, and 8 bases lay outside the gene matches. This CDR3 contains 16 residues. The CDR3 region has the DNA TGTGCCAGCAGCTTAAGTCCCAGCGGGGGGGCCGATGAGCAGTTCTTC. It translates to CASSLSPSGGADEQFF.

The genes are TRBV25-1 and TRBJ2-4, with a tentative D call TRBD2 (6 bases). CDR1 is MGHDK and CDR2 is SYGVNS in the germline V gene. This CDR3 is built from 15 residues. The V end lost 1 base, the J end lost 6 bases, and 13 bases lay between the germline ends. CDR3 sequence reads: CASSELGGDGNIQYF. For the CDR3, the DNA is TGTGCCAGCAGTGAATTAGGAGGGGATGGAAACATTCAGTACTTC.

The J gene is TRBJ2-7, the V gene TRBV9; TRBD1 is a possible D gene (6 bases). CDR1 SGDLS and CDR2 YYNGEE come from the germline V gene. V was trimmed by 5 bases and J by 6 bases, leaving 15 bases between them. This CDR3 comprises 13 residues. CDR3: CASSEGPGVEQYF. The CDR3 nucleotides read TGTGCCAGCAGTGAGGGTCCAGGGGTCGAGCAGTACTTC.

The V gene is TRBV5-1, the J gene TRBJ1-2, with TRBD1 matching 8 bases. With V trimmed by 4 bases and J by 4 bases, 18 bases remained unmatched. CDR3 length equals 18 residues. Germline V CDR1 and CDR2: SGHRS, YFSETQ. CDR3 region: CASSLTENRGAVGYGYTF. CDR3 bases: TGCGCCAGCAGCCTGACCGAGAACAGGGGGGCGGTCGGCTATGGCTACACCTTC.

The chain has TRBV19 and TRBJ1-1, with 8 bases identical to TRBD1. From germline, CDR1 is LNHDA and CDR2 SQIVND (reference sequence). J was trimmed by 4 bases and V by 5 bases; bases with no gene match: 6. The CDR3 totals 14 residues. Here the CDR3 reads CASSVGQGATEAFF. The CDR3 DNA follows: TGTGCCAGTAGTGTAGGTCAGGGGGCCACTGAAGCTTTCTTT.